These T cell receptor beta chains were read from a single sample in a study of blood T cells in healthy people across ages. TCRdb used MiXCR to reprocess the 5' RACE reads, holding one entry per CDR3 protein. The repertoire has about 680,000 distinct CDR3 sequences, approximately 50% of them found once; the top ten carry under 35%. The sample taken for sequencing was blood. The receptors stem from an older woman in good health. Each CDR3 is given with its conserved first and last residue. The D gene is left open where the match is weak. The size of a clone is reported for some rows only, either as once, few or many, or as a class for expanded clones.

d_gene	abundance	v_gene	j_gene	len	CDR3nt	CDR3aa
TRBD2	.	TRBV18	TRBJ2-5	14	TGTGCCAGCTCGCCACTAGCGGTTCAAGAGACCCAGTACTTC	CASSPLAVQETQYF
TRBD1	.	TRBV2	TRBJ1-4	11	TGTGCCAGCTCACAGGGGGTAAAACTGTTTTTT	CASSQGVKLFF
.	few	TRBV4-2	TRBJ1-2	14	TGTGCCAGCAGCCAAGTGTCCGGGCAGAACGGCTACACCTTC	CASSQVSGQNGYTF
.	.	TRBV6-2/TRBV6-3	TRBJ2-1	15	TGTGCCAGCAGTCGCCCCCTAGTCCCCTACAATGAGCAGTTCTTC	CASSRPLVPYNEQFF
.	.	TRBV7-3	TRBJ2-3	14	TGTGCCAGCAGCTTAACCCCAGGGTCAGATACGCAGTATTTT	CASSLTPGSDTQYF
TRBD2	once	TRBV25-1	TRBJ2-7	16	TGTGCTAGCAGTGATGAGACGGCTAGCGGATCCTACGAGCAGTACTTC	CASSDETASGSYEQYF
.	.	TRBV21-1	TRBJ2-1	16	TGTGCCAGCAGCAAAGGGCAGGCGAGCTCCTACAATGAGCAGTTCTTC	CASSKGQASSYNEQFF
TRBD1	many	TRBV7-2	TRBJ2-7	15	TGTGCCAGCAGCTTATCCCGGGACAGGGCCTACGAGCAGTACTTC	CASSLSRDRAYEQYF
TRBD1	.	TRBV20-1	TRBJ1-1	16	TGCAGTGCTAGAGTTTGGACAGGTTTTCGTTACACTGAAGCTTTCTTT	CSARVWTGFRYTEAFF
TRBD2	few	TRBV7-8	TRBJ2-3	16	TGTGCCAGCAGCTTAGTGGGAGGGTTAAGGCCAGATACGCAGTATTTT	CASSLVGGLRPDTQYF
.	.	TRBV5-1	TRBJ1-2	16	TGCGCCAGCAGCTTCCCCCCGACAGTTTTTATCTGGGGCTACACCTTC	CASSFPPTVFIWGYTF
TRBD2	.	TRBV20-1	TRBJ2-7	12	TGCAGTGCTGCGACTAGCGGATACGAGCAGTACTTC	CSAATSGYEQYF
.	.	TRBV2	TRBJ1-5	18	TGTGCCAGCAGTGAAGGATTCCAAGGGGTGGTTAGCAATCAGCCCCAGCATTTT	CASSEGFQGVVSNQPQHF
.	.	TRBV4-3	TRBJ2-6	20	TGCGCCAGCAGCCAAGATCTCGCGGGACAGAGAAGCTCTGGGGCCAACGTCCTGACTTTC	CASSQDLAGQRSSGANVLTF
.	few	TRBV29-1	TRBJ2-3	16	TGCAGCGTTGAATTGGGGGGACGGCAAGTCACAGATACGCAGTATTTT	CSVELGGRQVTDTQYF
TRBD2	few	TRBV20-1	TRBJ2-7	16	TGCAGTGCTAGAGGCCGAGCGGGAGGGCCCTCCTACGAGCAGTACTTC	CSARGRAGGPSYEQYF
.	once	TRBV6-5	TRBJ2-5	14	TGTGCCAGCAGTTACTGGAAGGAACTAGAGACCCAGTACTTC	CASSYWKELETQYF
TRBD1	.	TRBV6-1	TRBJ2-1	17	TGTGCCAGCAGCCCCAAGGTTTTAGGACAGGGGGCTCATGAGCAGTTCTTC	CASSPKVLGQGAHEQFF
.	.	TRBV2	TRBJ2-7	14	TGTGCCAGCAGTTTCGGACGGTGGGAATACGAGCAGTACTTC	CASSFGRWEYEQYF
.	.	TRBV29-1	TRBJ2-1	15	TGCAGCGTTGAAAAACAGGGAATGCTCTACACTGAGCAGTTCTTC	CSVEKQGMLYTEQFF
.	once	TRBV9	TRBJ2-1	15	TGTGCCAGCAGCGCAGATGGAACAGGATACAATGAGCAGTTCTTC	CASSADGTGYNEQFF
.	few	TRBV28	TRBJ2-7	14	TGTGCCAGCACCCCGATCGGACAGTGGCCCGAGCAGTACTTC	CASTPIGQWPEQYF
.	.	TRBV7-2	TRBJ1-1	14	TGTGCCAGCAGCTTCGGGGCTGAGAACACTGAAGCTTTCTTT	CASSFGAENTEAFF
.	.	TRBV5-6	TRBJ2-1	17	TGTGCCAGCAGCGTGATGGTAGGGCAGAGCTCCTACAATGAGCAGTTTTTC	CASSVMVGQSSYNEQFF
TRBD2	.	TRBV20-1	TRBJ2-3	15	TGCAGTGCCCCCAAGGGCGGGAGCGGCACAGATACGCAGTATTTT	CSAPKGGSGTDTQYF
.	few	TRBV28	TRBJ2-7	15	TGTGCCAGCAGTAGTCAGGGCTTTTCCTTCTACGAGCAGTACTTC	CASSSQGFSFYEQYF
.	.	TRBV4-3	TRBJ2-1	15	TGCGCCAGCAGCCAAGCGCAGGGCTTCTACAATGAGCAGTTCTTC	CASSQAQGFYNEQFF
TRBD2	few	TRBV10-3	TRBJ2-1	16	TGTGCCATCAGTGAGTCAATGGGGGGGTCCTACAATGAGCAGTTCTTC	CAISESMGGSYNEQFF
TRBD2	.	TRBV7-9	TRBJ2-3	17	TGTGCCAGCAGCTTACTTGGGACTAGATCGACCCCAGATACGCAGTATTTT	CASSLLGTRSTPDTQYF
.	.	TRBV2	TRBJ2-1	13	TGTGCCAGCAGGAGTTTAGCCTACAATGAGCAGTTCTTC	CASRSLAYNEQFF
.	.	TRBV5-6	TRBJ2-1	13	TGTGCCAGCAGCGTAACAGTAAACAATGAGCAGTTCTTC	CASSVTVNNEQFF
.	.	TRBV28	TRBJ1-2	14	TGTGCCAGCAGCCCCGGACAAATTCCCTATGGCTACACCTTC	CASSPGQIPYGYTF
.	.	TRBV5-1	TRBJ1-1	16	TGCGCCAGCAGCTCGGCCGTCAGCCGACTGAACACTGAAGCTTTCTTT	CASSSAVSRLNTEAFF
TRBD2	many	TRBV30	TRBJ2-7	14	TGTGCCTGGAGGGTCCTAGCGGGACCCTACGAGCAGTACTTC	CAWRVLAGPYEQYF
.	.	TRBV11-2	TRBJ1-2	16	TGTGCCAGCAGCCCCCTACAGCAGGGTAAAGGCTATGGCTACACCTTC	CASSPLQQGKGYGYTF
TRBD1	.	TRBV5-1	TRBJ1-1	16	TGCGCCAGCAGCCTCGGGACAGGGAGCCAGAACACTGAAGCTTTCTTT	CASSLGTGSQNTEAFF
.	.	TRBV2	TRBJ2-4	16	TGTGCCAGCAGTGAAGGGCACGCCGGGGGCAAAAACATTCAGTACTTC	CASSEGHAGGKNIQYF
.	few	TRBV7-2	TRBJ2-1	16	TGTGCCAGCAGCTTAGTAAGTGGGAGTATCTACAATGAGCAGTTCTTC	CASSLVSGSIYNEQFF
.	few	TRBV7-2	TRBJ2-6	16	TGTGCCAGCAGGCCCCAAGGCAGCTCTGGGGCCAACGTCCTGACTTTC	CASRPQGSSGANVLTF
.	few	TRBV29-1	TRBJ1-2	13	TGCAGCGTTGAAGAGGGGGTCGGCTATGGCTACACCTTC	CSVEEGVGYGYTF
.	once	TRBV15	TRBJ2-3	16	TGTGCCACCAGCAGAGAGACGACTAGGTCAACAGATACGCAGTATTTT	CATSRETTRSTDTQYF
.	.	TRBV5-1	TRBJ1-1	14	TGCGCCAGCAGCGTGGACCCAGGGGACGCTGAAGCTTTCTTT	CASSVDPGDAEAFF
.	.	TRBV7-2	TRBJ2-1	16	TGTGCCAGCAGCTTAACAGCGGCCGCGACCTACAATGAGCAGTTCTTC	CASSLTAAATYNEQFF
.	.	TRBV10-3	TRBJ2-3	13	TGTGCCATCAGTAAGTCGCAGGGAGATACGCAGTATTTT	CAISKSQGDTQYF
.	few	TRBV28	TRBJ2-5	15	TGTGCCAGCAGCCGGGGTGCTCTGTCGGACGAGACCCAGTACTTC	CASSRGALSDETQYF
.	.	TRBV20-1	TRBJ2-7	14	TGCAGTGCGCCACGGGACTCGCTGGTAGGCGAGCAGTACTTC	CSAPRDSLVGEQYF
TRBD1	.	TRBV14	TRBJ1-4	16	TGTGCCAGCAGCCACAGGACAGGGGCAACTAATGAAAAACTGTTTTTT	CASSHRTGATNEKLFF
TRBD1	.	TRBV29-1	TRBJ2-2	16	TGCAGCGTACCGAAGCCGGGACAGGGGGGTCCCGGGGAGCTGTTTTTT	CSVPKPGQGGPGELFF
.	.	TRBV27	TRBJ2-7	13	TGTGCCAGCAGTCCGCTCTGGCCGTACGAGCAGTACTTC	CASSPLWPYEQYF
.	few	TRBV9	TRBJ2-5	12	TGTGCCAGCAGCGTAGATGAAGGCCCCCAGTACTTC	CASSVDEGPQYF
TRBD1	.	TRBV6-2/TRBV6-3	TRBJ2-7	13	TGTGCCAGCGGCAGGGGGCCTTACAATGAGCAGTACTTC	CASGRGPYNEQYF
.	.	TRBV20-1	TRBJ1-6	13	TGCAGTGCTATGAGCGGGGGTAATTCACCCCTCCACTTT	CSAMSGGNSPLHF
.	.	TRBV7-2	TRBJ1-2	12	TGTGCCAGCAGCGTCGGGGGGGTTGGCTACACCTTC	CASSVGGVGYTF
TRBD1	few	TRBV25-1	TRBJ1-2	14	TGTGCCAGCAGTTCGCAGGGGGCCAACTATGGCTACACCTTC	CASSSQGANYGYTF